This TCR beta chain was sequenced in a study of identical twins. In the case of this clonotype: Its antigen remains unidentified.

Germline V gene lookup returns CDR1 MNHEY and CDR2 SMNVEV (reference sequence). CDR3 length: 13 amino acids. Trimming removed 0 bases from V and 7 bases from J, with 9 bases in between. MiXCR was run by TCRdb on the 5' RACE reads, yielding one entry per CDR3 protein. This sample has approximately 630,000 distinct CDR3 sequences, with roughly 7.2% found just once. Study observations and caveats: The models systematically underestimated how much out-of-frame TCR alpha was shared in monozygotic twins.

These same data were also listed under a study on yellow fever vaccine responses in identical twins.

This sequence joins TRBV27 and TRBJ1-2; no definite D call. The specimen sequenced was PBMCs. The sequence derives from a woman aged 18-29 years in good health. The CDR3 region has the DNA TGTGCCAGCAGTTTATCAGGGTTGTCTGGCTACACCTTC. It translates to CASSLSGLSGYTF.